This T cell receptor beta chain was retrieved from a study of cytomegalovirus exposure and HLA in healthy donors. Study-wide results and caveats: TCR beta chains numbering some 160 were designated cytomegalovirus-associated. A missense variant in DCLRE1C was later tied to TCR beta V- and J-gene trimming.

There are 15 residues in the CDR3. J was trimmed by 6 bases and V by 4 bases; bases with no gene match: 6. In germline, CDR1 is SGHRS, CDR2 YFSETQ. 60 Vbeta and 13 Jbeta primers were used in PCR. Profiling relied on immunoSEQ multiplex PCR, and the TCRdb table lists in-frame clones only, not all of them. The table lists around 200,000 clones, approximately 86% of them singletons. Healthy people donating bone marrow made up the donors. The table lists this clone with a count of one. Its cognate antigen is unknown. The rearrangement joins TRBV5-1 to TRBJ2-2; 10 nucleotides align to TRBD2. Sequenced material: PBMCs. The clonotype originates from a young woman in good health and CMV-seronegative. The DNA for the CDR3 is TGCGCCAGCAGCCCCACCACTAGCGGGGCCGGGGAGCTGTTTTTT. Its protein product is CASSPTTSGAGELFF.